Listed here are 26 T cell receptor beta chains from one sample, sequenced in a study of blood T cell repertoires in COVID-19. Repertoires were generated with immunoSEQ multiplex PCR, while TCRdb's copy carries only in-frame clones and drops some. The table includes roughly 190,000 clones, 84% detected once. The sequencing input was peripheral blood. All receptors come from a woman aged 65 to 85 with COVID-19, enrolled during active disease.

This chain joins TRBV27 and TRBJ2-3; D possibly corresponds to TRBD2 (6 bases). CDR1 and CDR2 from the germline V gene are MNHEY and SMNVEV (reference sequence). This CDR3 region has 17 residues. The V end lost 5 bases, the J end lost 4 bases, and 22 bases lay between the germline ends. Here the CDR3 reads CASSRMRDPYVPDTQYF. The CDR3 nucleotides read TGTGCCAGCAGTAGAATGCGGGACCCCTATGTGCCAGATACGCAGTATTTT.

The V and J genes are TRBV9 and TRBJ1-4; the match to TRBD1 covers 8 bases. The V and J ends lost 3 bases and 0 bases, in that order; junction bases with no gene match: 4. The germline gives CDR1 SGDLS, CDR2 YYNGEE. The CDR3 loop spans 16 amino acids. The CDR3 coding sequence is TGTGCCAGCAGCGAGGGACAGGCAGCAACTAATGAAAAACTGTTTTTT. Protein product: CASSEGQAATNEKLFF.

This clone was seen a few times. The CDR3 bases are TGTGCCAGCACCCAAAGCGGGGTATACTATGGCTACACCTTC. Translating gives CASTQSGVYYGYTF. The chain employs TRBV25-1 and TRBJ1-2; D call uncertain. The CDR3 is made up of 14 amino acids. Looked up from germline, CDR1 is MGHDK and CDR2 is SYGVNS. Trimming removed 7 bases from V and 3 bases from J, with 15 bases in between.

There are a few counts of this clone. The J gene is TRBJ2-2, the V gene TRBV29-1; 7 nucleotides match TRBD1. The V gene end was trimmed by 1 base and the J gene end by 4 bases; junction bases not matched to a gene: 9. The CDR3 has 16 amino acids. Looked up from germline, CDR1 is SQVTM and CDR2 is ANQGSEA. The chain's CDR3 is CSVEVLGTDITGELFF. CDR3 in DNA: TGCAGCGTTGAAGTTTTGGGGACAGACATCACCGGGGAGCTGTTTTTT.

The chain joins TRBV12-5 to TRBJ2-5; 9 nucleotides agree with TRBD1. With 1 base clipped from V and 4 bases from J, the junction kept 4 bases outside the gene matches. Germline lookup yields CDR1 LGHNT and CDR2 FRNRAP. This CDR3 has 15 residues. CDR3 sequence reads: CASGLGQGVGETQYF. The CDR3 coding sequence is TGTGCTAGTGGTTTGGGACAGGGGGTAGGAGAGACCCAGTACTTC.

This clone was seen once. This chain uses TRBV30 with TRBJ1-1, with D unresolved. This CDR3 is 13 amino acids long. V shed 3 bases and J shed 1 base, with 9 bases lying between them. Germline CDR1 reads GTSNPN; CDR2 reads SVGIG (reference sequence). The chain's CDR3 is CAWSLPRNTEAFF. CDR3 DNA sequence: TGTGCCTGGAGCTTACCTAGGAACACTGAAGCTTTCTTT.

The V and J genes are TRBV19 and TRBJ1-2; D is unresolved. CDR3 size: 12 residues. The germline CDR1 and CDR2 sequences are LNHDA and SQIVND (reference sequence). The V end lost 5 bases, the J end lost 3 bases, and 7 bases lay between the germline ends. CDR3 residues: CASSGSYYGYTF. CDR3 DNA: TGTGCCAGTAGTGGCTCCTACTATGGCTACACCTTC.

The chain links TRBV30 to TRBJ1-5; D might be TRBD1 (6 bases). V shed 3 bases and J shed 1 base, with 10 bases lying between them. From germline, CDR1 is GTSNPN and CDR2 SVGIG (reference sequence). The CDR3 is 14 residues long. CDR3 loop: CAWRTGQSNQPQHF. CDR3 in DNA: TGTGCCTGGAGGACCGGACAGAGCAATCAGCCCCAGCATTTT. The entire variable domain, with the rest obtained from reference TRBV30 and TRBJ1-5, is as follows: SQTIHQWPATLVQPVGSPLSLECTVEGTSNPNLYWYRQAAGRGLQLLFYSVGIGQISSEVPQNLSASRPQDRQFILSSKKLLLSDSGFYLCAWRTGQSNQPQHFGDGTRLSIL.

The chain joins TRBV9 to TRBJ2-6; no firm D call. The V gene's germline CDR1 is SGDLS and CDR2 YYNGEE. The V end lost 4 bases, the J end lost 3 bases, and 5 bases lay between the germline ends. This CDR3 has 13 residues. DNA for the CDR3: TGTGCCAGCAGCCCCAGTGGGGCCAACGTCCTGACTTTC. Amino acid sequence: CASSPSGANVLTF.

The genes are TRBV28 and TRBJ1-5; no firm D call. Trimming shortened V by 5 bases and J by 4 bases, and 6 bases separated the two germline ends. This CDR3 has 12 residues. Germline V gene sequence: CDR1 MDHEN, CDR2 SYDVKM. The CDR3 spells CASSERNQPQHF. CDR3 in DNA: TGTGCCAGCAGTGAGAGAAATCAGCCCCAGCATTTT.

The chain has TRBV7-2 and TRBJ2-1; 8 bases are a match to TRBD2. The CDR3 spans 15 residues. V shed 1 base and J 5 bases; nucleotides not matched to a gene: 4. Germline CDR1 reads SGHTA; CDR2 reads FQGNSA. The CDR3 DNA follows: TGTGCCAGCAGCTTAGGGGCGGGGGGTCACAATGAGCAGTTCTTC. Translating gives CASSLGAGGHNEQFF.

The chain is built from TRBV5-1 and TRBJ1-3; the D is unclear. The V and J ends lost 0 bases and 4 bases respectively, with 8 bases between them. The CDR3 contains 14 residues. Germline CDR1 and CDR2: SGHRS and YFSETQ. The CDR3 region has the DNA TGCGCCAGCAGCTTGGATCCAGGCGGAAACACCATATATTTT. This codes for CASSLDPGGNTIYF.

The V call is TRBV7-8, the J call TRBJ1-1; 9 bases fit TRBD1. Germline CDR1 SGHVS, CDR2 FQNEAQ. This CDR3 has 18 residues. The V and J ends lost 1 base and 0 bases, in that order; junction bases with no gene match: 9. The CDR3 DNA reads TGTGCCAGCAGCTTAGAATCTTGGGACAGGGTGATGAACACTGAAGCTTTCTTT. Translated, it gives CASSLESWDRVMNTEAFF.

The gene calls are TRBV4-1 and TRBJ1-3; D possibly corresponds to TRBD1 (6 bases). The CDR3 runs to 15 residues. Germline V lookup: CDR1 MGHRA, CDR2 YSYEKL. V lost 0 bases to trimming and J lost 2 bases, with 8 bases between them. This CDR3 is CASSQDKGAGNTIYF. The CDR3 nucleotides are TGCGCCAGCAGCCAAGATAAGGGGGCTGGAAACACCATATATTTT.

The chain has TRBV7-3 and TRBJ2-3; 8 bases map to TRBD2. J lost 5 bases, V lost 8 bases, and 12 bases had no gene match. This CDR3 has 15 amino acids. Germline CDR1 reads SGHTA; CDR2 reads FQGTGA. The chain's CDR3 is CASGLLSGGQDTQYF. As DNA, the CDR3 is TGTGCCAGCGGGTTGTTAAGCGGGGGTCAAGATACGCAGTATTTT.

Only one count was recorded for this clone. The J gene is TRBJ2-7, the V gene TRBV19; TRBD2 matches at 9 bases. The germline gives CDR1 LNHDA, CDR2 SQIVND (reference sequence). This CDR3 is 16 amino acids long. V gave up 5 bases and J gave up 3 bases; unmatched junction bases: 11. The CDR3 region has the DNA TGTGCCAGTAGTCTTCAACCTAGCGGGGCAGGCTACGAGCAGTACTTC. This translates into CASSLQPSGAGYEQYF. Looking up the rest from reference TRBV19 and TRBJ2-7 gives the full variable domain: DGGITQSPKYLFRKEGQNVTLSCEQNLNHDAMYWYRQDPGQGLRLIYYSQIVNDFQKGDIAEGYSVSREKKESFPLTVTSAQKNPTAFYLCASSLQPSGAGYEQYFGPGTRLTVT.

The rearrangement uses TRBV7-2 and TRBJ1-2; 10 nucleotides agree with TRBD1. The junction had 13 bases not matched to a gene; V was cut back by 5 bases and J by 7 bases. This CDR3 has 16 amino acids. Germline loops: CDR1 SGHTA, CDR2 FQGNSA. This CDR3 reads CASSPKDRGRFGGYTF. CDR3 bases: TGTGCCAGCAGCCCTAAAGACAGGGGGCGATTCGGTGGCTACACCTTC.

This clone turned up a few times. The chain combines TRBV28 with TRBJ1-3; D gene uncertain. Looked up from germline, CDR1 is MDHEN and CDR2 is SYDVKM. The CDR3 covers 15 residues. The V gene lost 2 bases and the J gene lost 0 bases, with 8 bases spanning the gap. The CDR3 nucleotides are TGTGCCAGCAGTTTACTAGGGAGCTCTGGAAACACCATATATTTT. Encoded protein: CASSLLGSSGNTIYF.

The chain recombines TRBV29-1 with TRBJ2-7; TRBD1 is a possible D gene (6 bases). Germline V gene lookup returns CDR1 SQVTM and CDR2 ANQGSEA. V dropped 1 base and J dropped 2 bases, with 12 bases sitting between them. The CDR3 runs to 14 residues. CDR3 DNA: TGCAGCGTTGAAGGCAGGGGATTCCCCTACGAGCAGTACTTC. Amino acid sequence: CSVEGRGFPYEQYF.

The V gene is TRBV24-1, the J gene TRBJ1-2; 7 bases line up with TRBD1. This CDR3 contains 12 residues. Germline values: CDR1 KGHDR, CDR2 SFDVKD. Losses at the gene ends were 5 bases for V and 7 bases for J; bases not matched to a gene: 3. As DNA, the CDR3 is TGTGCCACCAGTGGAGGGGGCGGTGGCTACACCTTC. Protein product: CATSGGGGGYTF.

The V and J genes are TRBV6-5 and TRBJ1-6, with 7 nucleotides matching TRBD1. The germline gives CDR1 MNHEY, CDR2 SVGAGI. The CDR3 contains 15 residues. Unmatched junction bases numbered 14, after V lost 8 bases and J lost 10 bases. CDR3 amino acids: CASAYQTGMGSPLHF. CDR3 bases: TGTGCCAGCGCGTACCAGACAGGGATGGGATCACCCCTCCACTTT.

This chain joins TRBV5-1 and TRBJ1-2, with 11 bases fitting TRBD1. J gave up 8 bases and V 0 bases, and 9 bases lay outside the gene matches. The CDR3 consists of 16 residues. Germline assignment: CDR1 SGHRS and CDR2 YFSETQ. This chain's CDR3 is CASSLAGTGGPYGYTF. The CDR3 bases are TGCGCCAGCAGCTTGGCCGGGACAGGGGGGCCCTACGGCTACACCTTC.

This clone was detected once. The V call is TRBV18, the J call TRBJ2-5; TRBD1 matches 7 bases. CDR3 length equals 16 residues. Germline-derived CDR1 and CDR2 are KGHSH and LQKENI. With V trimmed by 3 bases and J by 4 bases, 11 bases remained unmatched. CDR3 DNA: TGTGCCAGCTCACCGAGAGCAGGGACAGTCACAGAGACCCAGTACTTC. Its protein product is CASSPRAGTVTETQYF.

J is TRBJ1-1 and V is TRBV5-4, with 8 bases matching TRBD1. Germline V lookup: CDR1 SGHNT, CDR2 YYREEE (reference sequence). This CDR3 has 12 amino acids. J gave up 8 bases and V 0 bases, and 0 bases lay outside the gene matches. The CDR3 is CASSLGQGEAFF. Written as DNA, the CDR3 is TGTGCCAGCAGCTTGGGACAGGGGGAAGCTTTCTTT.

This clone has a single count. Here the CDR3 reads CASSEIAHSEAFF. Written as DNA, the CDR3 is TGTGCCAGCAGTGAGATAGCCCATTCTGAAGCTTTCTTT. The rearrangement uses TRBV6-4 and TRBJ1-1; D is unclear. Germline V CDR1 and CDR2: MRHNA, SNTAGT. CDR3 length: 13 residues. The V gene lost 3 bases and the J gene lost 6 bases, with 11 bases spanning the gap.

Here the CDR3 reads CASSEVESGELFF. The CDR3 DNA reads as TGTGCCAGCAGTGAAGTAGAGAGCGGGGAGCTGTTTTTT. This chain joins TRBV6-1 and TRBJ2-2, with D unclear. Trimming stripped 1 base from V and 7 bases from J, with 7 bases between. This CDR3 region has 13 residues. Germline V lookup: CDR1 MNHNS, CDR2 SASEGT.